The next 6 T cell receptor beta chains were all read from a single sample in a study of T cells in Graves' hyperthyroidism and ophthalmopathy. The source material, RNA transcripts, was used to amplify TCR beta CDR3 regions. HTBI primers were used for first-round RT-PCR of the TCR CDR3. MiXCR, run by TCRdb on the multiplex PCR reads, gives a single entry per CDR3 protein. Of 610,000 or so distinct CDR3 sequences listed, about half were seen once; the top ten hold around 7.7%. The sample comprised peripheral blood or thyroid tissue (not recorded which). Receptors were obtained from a woman aged 18 to 35 with Graves' hyperthyroidism.

The rearrangement links TRBV7-9 to TRBJ2-7; weak D call: TRBD2 (6 bases). CDR1 SEHNR and CDR2 FQNEAQ come from the germline V gene (reference sequence). The CDR3 contains 15 residues. V was cut by 6 bases and J by 7 bases, with 22 bases left in between. The CDR3 is CASSRGVSSYNEQYF. DNA for the CDR3: TGTGCCAGCAGTCGCGGGGTTAGCTCCTACAATGAGCAGTACTTC.

In regard to this clonotype: It may be a read error: a sequence one base away is much more abundant. V is TRBV29-1 and J is TRBJ2-5, with 9 bases identical to TRBD2. The J call may be faulty, since TRBJ2-7 better matches the DNA end. The CDR3 has 15 amino acids. From germline, CDR1 is SQVTM and CDR2 ANQGSEA. CDR3 nucleotide sequence: TGCAGCGTTGAAGAAAGACTAGCGGTTCGCTACGAGCAGTACTTC. Encoded protein: CSVEERLAVRYEQYF.

On this clonotype itself: This likely comes from a read error, as the CDR3 has no conserved phenylalanine or tryptophan at its end. For the CDR3, the DNA is TGTGCCAGCAGTTTTAGATCCGGGGAGCTGTTTTCT. Translated, it gives CASSFRSGELFS. The chain couples TRBV2 to TRBJ2-2; D not certain. The CDR3 runs to 12 residues. Trimming removed 5 bases at V and 6 bases at J, with 7 bases between. CDR1 SNHLY and CDR2 FYNNEI come from the germline V gene.

This clonotype came up many times. This chain joins TRBV6-1 and TRBJ2-5; unclear D gene. V lost 8 bases and J 6 bases, leaving 16 bases between the germline ends. The CDR3 is made up of 13 amino acids. Germline V gives CDR1 MNHNS, CDR2 SASEGT. This chain's CDR3 is CASRVAIDQTQYF. CDR3 nucleotide sequence: TGTGCCAGCCGAGTGGCTATCGATCAGACCCAGTACTTC.

The genes are TRBV10-3 and TRBJ1-1; a weak D match, TRBD1 (5 bases). Germline V gene lookup returns CDR1 ENHRY and CDR2 SYGVKD. This CDR3 contains 19 residues. Trimming removed 3 bases at V and 2 bases at J, with 25 bases between. The CDR3 DNA reads TGTGCCATCAGTGATCTCGGGGCGTCAGAAGTAACTGGAAACACTGAAGCTTTCTTT. The encoded protein is CAISDLGASEVTGNTEAFF.

This clonotype was picked up many times. The CDR3 reads CSAPDRADINYGYTF. The CDR3 DNA reads as TGCAGTGCTCCCGACCGGGCCGATATCAACTATGGCTACACCTTC. V usage is TRBV20-1 and J usage is TRBJ1-2; the D is unclear. The CDR3 runs to 15 residues. CDR1 is DFQATT, CDR2 SNEGSKA, per germline (reference sequence). The germline V and J ends were trimmed by 5 bases and 2 bases, with 18 bases remaining between them.